This TCR beta chain was obtained from a study of shared clonotypes between healthy human individuals. The study's findings and limits: Between several donors, naive CD4 clonotypes were shared at a level of about 5%.

Sequencing was performed with immunoSEQ multiplex PCR; in TCRdb, only in-frame clones are kept and a portion is missing. The repertoire consists of roughly 2 million clones, with roughly 94% occurring once and the leading ten covering roughly 0.13%. With regard to this clone: Its antigen is not known.

The sequenced material came from naive CD4+ T cells sorted from blood. The sample's subset: CD45RA+ positively selected. The TCR sequence derives from a man younger than 35 in good health.

The CDR3 sequence: CASSVVGGGHYNEQFF. CDR3 coding DNA: TGTGCCAGCAGCGTAGTTGGTGGGGGGCACTACAATGAGCAGTTCTTC. The genes are TRBV9 and TRBJ2-1, with D possibly being TRBD1 or TRBD2 (6 bases each). Trimming stripped 0 bases from V and 3 bases from J, with 13 bases between. Germline V gene lookup returns CDR1 SGDLS and CDR2 YYNGEE. There are 16 residues in the CDR3. Filled out from reference TRBV9 and TRBJ2-1, the complete variable domain reads DSGVTQTPKHLITATGQRVTLRCSPRSGDLSVYWYQQSLDQGLQFLIQYYNGEERAKGNILERFSAQQFPDLHSELNLSSLELGDSALYFCASSVVGGGHYNEQFFGPGTRLTVL.